This T cell receptor beta chain was identified in a study of cytomegalovirus exposure and HLA in healthy donors. Study-wide context: Within the Caucasian-associated ancestry cluster were roughly 81% of the roughly 400 genotyped donors. Study-wide findings and caveats: Immune exposure data for these donors was limited to CMV serostatus.

Both 60 Vbeta primers and 13 Jbeta primers went into the PCR. Study processing details: Later reanalysis found approximately 76 million unique TCR beta chains, some 10 million of them shared. Libraries were prepared by immunoSEQ multiplex PCR; TCRdb keeps only in-frame clonotypes and omits some of them. Clone size and V and J calls were adopted from that table, with D and trimming inferred from the DNA. The sample lists 150,000 to 200,000 clones; roughly 78% were seen once. The germline gives CDR1 SGHNT, CDR2 YYREEE (reference sequence). The V gene lost 2 bases and the J gene lost 0 bases, with 5 bases spanning the gap. CDR3 size: 13 residues. Of note for this clone: As yet, its antigen is unknown.

Sequencing used PBMCs. The TCR was taken from a woman aged 45-60 years in good health and CMV-seropositive. The chain has TRBV5-4 and TRBJ1-1; possibly TRBD1 for D (5 bases). The CDR3 sequence is CASSLGVNTEAFF. CDR3 bases: TGTGCCAGCAGCTTAGGGGTGAACACTGAAGCTTTCTTT.